These 2 T cell receptor beta chains were all obtained from the same sample, sequenced in a study of blood T cell repertoires in COVID-19. Method: immunoSEQ multiplex PCR; TCRdb's copy keeps in-frame clones and lacks some. Altogether some 14,000 clones are present, 80% to 90% being singletons, with the ten largest covering around 15%. The sample was peripheral blood. These receptors were taken from a man aged 45-65 years with active COVID-19.

The chain recombines TRBV7-9 with TRBJ2-1; 9 positions match TRBD2. V gave up 1 base and J gave up 7 bases; unmatched junction bases: 5. The CDR3 contains 15 residues. Looked up from germline, CDR1 is SEHNR and CDR2 is FQNEAQ (reference sequence). CDR3 sequence: CASSLVTSGGNEQFF. CDR3 bases: TGTGCCAGCAGCTTAGTGACTAGCGGTGGGAATGAGCAGTTCTTC. Variable domain in full (rest from reference TRBV7-9 and TRBJ2-1): DTGVSQNPRHKITKRGQNVTFRCDPISEHNRLYWYRQTLGQGPEFLTYFQNEAQLEKSRLLSDRFSAERPKGSFSTLEIQRTEQGDSAMYLCASSLVTSGGNEQFFGPGTRLTVL.

The chain is built from TRBV19 and TRBJ1-2, with 10 bases identical to TRBD1. With 6 bases clipped from V and 2 bases from J, the junction kept 6 bases outside the gene matches. This CDR3 spans 15 amino acids. CDR1 is LNHDA, CDR2 SQIVND, per germline (reference sequence). In DNA form, the CDR3 reads TGTGCCAGTAGCACAAAGACAGGGGGCAACTATGGCTACACCTTC. Translating it yields CASSTKTGGNYGYTF.